This T cell receptor beta chain was obtained from a study of cytomegalovirus exposure and HLA in healthy donors. As regards this clone: Its antigen is unidentified.

Data came from immunoSEQ multiplex PCR; TCRdb stores just in-frame clones and leaves some out. The sample contains about 270,000 clones, 86% of which appear only once. Overall study findings and caveats: Both high specificity and high sensitivity reportedly marked the classifier's diagnosis of cytomegalovirus status.

Input material: PBMCs. This sequence was found in a woman younger than 30 in good health and CMV-seronegative.

DNA for the CDR3: TGTGCCTGGAGTGATACGCGTGGAGGCGAAAAACTGTTTTTT. It is translated as CAWSDTRGGEKLFF. The rearrangement uses TRBV30 and TRBJ1-4; D gene ambiguous. CDR3 length equals 14 residues. Trimming pared 1 base from V and 8 bases from J, leaving 14 bases between. Germline values: CDR1 GTSNPN, CDR2 SVGIG (reference sequence). The full variable domain, its missing parts supplied by reference TRBV30 and TRBJ1-4, is SQTIHQWPATLVQPVGSPLSLECTVEGTSNPNLYWYRQAAGRGLQLLFYSVGIGQISSEVPQNLSASRPQDRQFILSSKKLLLSDSGFYLCAWSDTRGGEKLFFGSGTQLSVL.